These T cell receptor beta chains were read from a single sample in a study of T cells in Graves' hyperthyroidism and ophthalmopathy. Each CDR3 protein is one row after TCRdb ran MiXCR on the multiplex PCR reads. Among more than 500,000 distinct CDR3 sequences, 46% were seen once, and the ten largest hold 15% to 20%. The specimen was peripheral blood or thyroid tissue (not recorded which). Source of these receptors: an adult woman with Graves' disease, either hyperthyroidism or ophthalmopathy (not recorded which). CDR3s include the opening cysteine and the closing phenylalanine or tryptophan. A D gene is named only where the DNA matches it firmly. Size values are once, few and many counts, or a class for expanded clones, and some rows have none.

CDR3aa: CASSVVGNSPLHF
CDR3nt: TGTGCCAGCAGCGTAGTGGGGAACTCACCCCTCCACTTT
d_gene: NA
v_gene: TRBV9
j_gene: TRBJ1-6
abundance: many

CDR3aa: CASSLPDGTEAFF
CDR3nt: TGTGCCAGCAGCCTCCCTGACGGGACTGAAGCTTTCTTT
d_gene: NA
v_gene: TRBV7-3
j_gene: TRBJ1-1
abundance: many

CDR3aa: CASSDVGGQPQHF
CDR3nt: TGTGCCAGCAGTGACGTGGGGGGCCAGCCCCAGCATTTT
d_gene: NA
v_gene: TRBV2
j_gene: TRBJ1-5
abundance: NA

CDR3aa: CASSLEDLNEAFF
CDR3nt: TGTGCCAGCAGCTTAGAAGACTTAAATGAAGCTTTCTTT
d_gene: NA
v_gene: TRBV7-9
j_gene: TRBJ1-1
abundance: NA

CDR3aa: CASSLGLAGGRGGETQYF
CDR3nt: TGTGCCAGCAGCTTAGGACTAGCGGGAGGAAGAGGCGGGGAGACCCAGTACTTC
d_gene: TRBD2
v_gene: TRBV7-8
j_gene: TRBJ2-5
abundance: NA

CDR3aa: CASSNGQGTPYYEQYF
CDR3nt: TGTGCCAGCAGCAACGGACAGGGGACCCCTTACTACGAGCAGTACTTC
d_gene: TRBD1
v_gene: TRBV7-7
j_gene: TRBJ2-7
abundance: NA

CDR3aa: CASSASPSGPSYEQYF
CDR3nt: TGTGCCAGCAGTGCTTCACCTAGCGGACCGTCCTACGAGCAGTACTTC
d_gene: TRBD2
v_gene: TRBV11-2
j_gene: TRBJ2-7
abundance: NA

CDR3aa: CASRRLPLSGTYEQYF
CDR3nt: TGTGCCAGCAGACGACTCCCCCTAAGCGGAACCTACGAGCAGTACTTC
d_gene: NA
v_gene: TRBV27
j_gene: TRBJ2-7
abundance: NA

CDR3aa: CASSSTDQPQHF
CDR3nt: TGTGCCAGTAGTAGTACAGATCAGCCCCAGCATTTT
d_gene: NA
v_gene: TRBV19
j_gene: TRBJ1-5
abundance: few

CDR3aa: CASSAGQGKQPQHF
CDR3nt: TGTGCCAGTAGTGCCGGACAGGGGAAACAGCCCCAGCATTTT
d_gene: TRBD1
v_gene: TRBV19
j_gene: TRBJ1-5
abundance: NA

CDR3aa: CASSPPERFRTQYF
CDR3nt: TGTGCCAGCTCACCACCGGAGCGCTTCCGGACCCAGTACTTC
d_gene: NA
v_gene: TRBV18
j_gene: TRBJ2-5
abundance: NA

CDR3aa: CASSPDRRQYF
CDR3nt: TGTGCCAGCAGTCCTGACAGGAGGCAGTACTTC
d_gene: NA
v_gene: TRBV7-9
j_gene: TRBJ2-7
abundance: few

CDR3aa: CASSEGLANTGELFF
CDR3nt: TGTGCCAGCTCCGAGGGCCTGGCGAACACCGGGGAGCTGTTTTTT
d_gene: NA
v_gene: TRBV7-3
j_gene: TRBJ2-2
abundance: many

CDR3aa: CASSFQGASDGYTF
CDR3nt: TGTGCCAGCAGCTTTCAGGGGGCATCAGATGGTTACACCTTC
d_gene: TRBD1
v_gene: TRBV7-9
j_gene: TRBJ1-2
abundance: NA

CDR3aa: CASSGGRWNTEAFF
CDR3nt: TGTGCCAGCAGTGGAGGTCGGTGGAACACTGAAGCTTTCTTT
d_gene: NA
v_gene: TRBV2
j_gene: TRBJ1-1
abundance: NA

CDR3aa: CASSLRGGRYGYTF
CDR3nt: TGTGCCAGCAGCTTGAGGGGAGGACGATATGGCTACACCTTC
d_gene: NA
v_gene: TRBV11-2
j_gene: TRBJ1-2
abundance: NA

CDR3aa: CASMTGLGNSPLHF
CDR3nt: TGCGCCAGCATGACAGGACTGGGTAATTCACCCCTCCACTTT
d_gene: NA
v_gene: TRBV10-2
j_gene: TRBJ1-6
abundance: NA

CDR3aa: CASSFGHTVRF
CDR3nt: TGTGCCAGCAGTTTTGGGCATACCGTACGTTTT
d_gene: NA
v_gene: TRBV12-3/TRBV12-4
j_gene: TRBJ1-4
abundance: NA

CDR3aa: CASGTGGRNQPQHF
CDR3nt: TGTGCCAGCGGAACAGGGGGGCGAAATCAGCCCCAGCATTTT
d_gene: TRBD1
v_gene: TRBV2
j_gene: TRBJ1-5
abundance: many

CDR3aa: CSASHGQVDSYEQYF
CDR3nt: TGCAGTGCTAGTCACGGCCAGGTCGACTCCTACGAGCAGTACTTC
d_gene: NA
v_gene: TRBV20-1
j_gene: TRBJ2-7
abundance: NA

CDR3aa: CASSMGREGGNEQYF
CDR3nt: TGTGCCAGTAGTATGGGGCGGGAGGGGGGCAATGAGCAGTACTTC
d_gene: TRBD2
v_gene: TRBV19
j_gene: TRBJ2-7
abundance: NA

CDR3aa: CASSAPGGTQYF
CDR3nt: TGTGCCAGCAGCGCCCCCGGGGGGACCCAGTACTTC
d_gene: NA
v_gene: TRBV12-3/TRBV12-4
j_gene: TRBJ2-5
abundance: NA

CDR3aa: CASSGGTGGTNEKLFF
CDR3nt: TGTGCCAGCAGCGGCGGGACAGGGGGGACTAATGAAAAACTGTTTTTT
d_gene: TRBD1
v_gene: TRBV9
j_gene: TRBJ1-4
abundance: many

CDR3aa: CAISVGFSNQPQHF
CDR3nt: TGTGCCATCAGCGTGGGGTTTAGCAATCAGCCCCAGCATTTT
d_gene: NA
v_gene: TRBV10-3
j_gene: TRBJ1-5
abundance: NA

CDR3aa: CASSLDRLRYTF
CDR3nt: TGTGCCAGCAGCTTGGACAGGCTGCGCTACACCTTC
d_gene: TRBD1
v_gene: TRBV7-9
j_gene: TRBJ1-2
abundance: many

CDR3aa: CASPRAASGSSYEQYF
CDR3nt: TGTGCCAGCCCAAGGGCCGCTAGCGGAAGCTCCTACGAGCAGTACTTC
d_gene: TRBD2
v_gene: TRBV7-9
j_gene: TRBJ2-7
abundance: NA

CDR3aa: CASGAHQGVEAFF
CDR3nt: TGTGCTAGTGGTGCCCATCAGGGGGTTGAAGCTTTCTTT
d_gene: TRBD1
v_gene: TRBV12-5
j_gene: TRBJ1-1
abundance: many

CDR3aa: CASSQTAGTGIDYGYTF
CDR3nt: TGCGCCAGCAGCCAAACGGCCGGGACAGGGATTGACTATGGCTACACCTTC
d_gene: TRBD1
v_gene: TRBV5-1
j_gene: TRBJ1-2
abundance: many

CDR3aa: CASSLEGASDTQYF
CDR3nt: TGTGCCAGCAGTTTAGAAGGGGCCTCAGATACGCAGTATTTT
d_gene: NA
v_gene: TRBV12-3/TRBV12-4
j_gene: TRBJ2-3
abundance: few

CDR3aa: CARPDGFDQPQHF
CDR3nt: TGCGCCAGACCAGACGGTTTCGATCAGCCCCAGCATTTT
d_gene: NA
v_gene: TRBV5-1
j_gene: TRBJ1-5
abundance: many

CDR3aa: CASLGLRRSYEQYF
CDR3nt: TGTGCCAGCTTGGGGCTACGTCGATCCTACGAGCAGTACTTC
d_gene: NA
v_gene: TRBV2
j_gene: TRBJ2-7
abundance: NA

CDR3aa: CASSWEMDSPLHF
CDR3nt: TGTGCCAGCAGTTGGGAGATGGATTCACCCCTCCACTTT
d_gene: NA
v_gene: TRBV2
j_gene: TRBJ1-6
abundance: NA

CDR3aa: CSARGGDQPQHF
CDR3nt: TGCAGTGCTAGAGGTGGGGATCAGCCCCAGCATTTT
d_gene: NA
v_gene: TRBV20-1
j_gene: TRBJ1-5
abundance: few

CDR3aa: CACSALGGYGYTF
CDR3nt: TGTGCCTGCAGTGCCCTTGGAGGGTATGGCTACACCTTC
d_gene: NA
v_gene: TRBV25-1
j_gene: TRBJ1-2
abundance: NA

CDR3aa: CASSRVGEGYEQYF
CDR3nt: TGCGCCAGCAGCAGGGTCGGTGAGGGCTACGAGCAGTACTTC
d_gene: NA
v_gene: TRBV5-1
j_gene: TRBJ2-7
abundance: once

CDR3aa: CASSPWLGRRELFF
CDR3nt: TGTGCCAGCAGTCCTTGGCTAGGGCGGAGGGAGCTGTTTTTT
d_gene: NA
v_gene: TRBV28
j_gene: TRBJ2-2
abundance: few

CDR3aa: CASSLLTVYGYTF
CDR3nt: TGTGCCAGCAGCTTACTGACAGTCTATGGCTACACCTTC
d_gene: NA
v_gene: TRBV13
j_gene: TRBJ1-2
abundance: NA

CDR3aa: CSASGQGIREAFF
CDR3nt: TGCAGTGCTTCGGGACAGGGGATACGGGAAGCTTTCTTT
d_gene: TRBD1
v_gene: TRBV20-1
j_gene: TRBJ1-1
abundance: many

CDR3aa: CASSLILGNGELFF
CDR3nt: TGTGCCAGCAGCTTGATCCTGGGGAACGGGGAGCTGTTTTTT
d_gene: NA
v_gene: TRBV11-2
j_gene: TRBJ2-2
abundance: NA

CDR3aa: CASSEQGNSPDQPQHF
CDR3nt: TGTGCCAGCAGTGAACAGGGAAACAGTCCGGATCAGCCCCAGCATTTT
d_gene: NA
v_gene: TRBV2
j_gene: TRBJ1-5
abundance: many

CDR3aa: CASSQVLSIRKYGYTF
CDR3nt: TGCGCCAGCAGCCAGGTTCTATCGATCCGAAAGTATGGCTACACCTTC
d_gene: NA
v_gene: TRBV4-1
j_gene: TRBJ1-2
abundance: many

CDR3aa: CSASPQGDSSYEQYF
CDR3nt: TGCAGTGCTAGCCCACAAGGGGACAGCTCCTACGAGCAGTACTTC
d_gene: TRBD1
v_gene: TRBV20-1
j_gene: TRBJ2-7
abundance: many

CDR3aa: CASSAAGTSGSEQYF
CDR3nt: TGTGCCAGCAGCGCAGCGGGGACTAGCGGGAGCGAGCAGTACTTC
d_gene: TRBD2
v_gene: TRBV9
j_gene: TRBJ2-7
abundance: many

CDR3aa: CASSLIPEQETQYF
CDR3nt: TGTGCCAGCAGCTTAATCCCAGAGCAAGAGACCCAGTACTTC
d_gene: NA
v_gene: TRBV7-2
j_gene: TRBJ2-5
abundance: many

CDR3aa: CASSYNRETEAFF
CDR3nt: TGTGCCAGCAGTTACAACCGAGAGACTGAAGCTTTCTTT
d_gene: NA
v_gene: TRBV6-5
j_gene: TRBJ1-1
abundance: many

CDR3aa: CASRIQGLNQPQHF
CDR3nt: TGTGCCAGTAGAATCCAGGGTCTCAATCAGCCCCAGCATTTT
d_gene: NA
v_gene: TRBV19
j_gene: TRBJ1-5
abundance: few

CDR3aa: CASSLGPSDSYEQYF
CDR3nt: TGTGCCAGCAGCCTGGGCCCAAGCGACTCCTACGAGCAGTACTTC
d_gene: NA
v_gene: TRBV7-9
j_gene: TRBJ2-7
abundance: NA

CDR3aa: CASSLDRVGNTIYF
CDR3nt: TGCGCCAGCAGCCTGGACAGGGTGGGAAACACCATATATTTT
d_gene: TRBD1
v_gene: TRBV5-1
j_gene: TRBJ1-3
abundance: many

CDR3aa: CATSRGLQGTGELFF
CDR3nt: TGTGCCACCAGCAGAGGGCTACAGGGGACCGGGGAGCTGTTTTTT
d_gene: TRBD1
v_gene: TRBV15
j_gene: TRBJ2-2
abundance: NA

CDR3aa: CASSLVERETLNSPLHF
CDR3nt: TGCGCCAGCAGCCTCGTGGAAAGGGAGACTTTAAATTCACCCCTCCACTTT
d_gene: NA
v_gene: TRBV4-1
j_gene: TRBJ1-6
abundance: many

CDR3aa: CASSPGQGAGSPLHF
CDR3nt: TGTGCCAGCAGCCCGGGACAGGGGGCGGGTTCACCCCTCCACTTT
d_gene: TRBD1
v_gene: TRBV5-6
j_gene: TRBJ1-6
abundance: NA

CDR3aa: CASSVGGGATGELFF
CDR3nt: TGTGCCAGCAGCGTAGGGGGGGGCGCCACCGGGGAGCTGTTTTTT
d_gene: NA
v_gene: TRBV9
j_gene: TRBJ2-2
abundance: many

CDR3aa: CSAKGTGNQPQHF
CDR3nt: TGCAGTGCTAAGGGGACAGGCAATCAGCCCCAGCATTTT
d_gene: TRBD1
v_gene: TRBV20-1
j_gene: TRBJ1-5
abundance: NA

CDR3aa: CASSGRQGGNSPLHF
CDR3nt: TGTGCCAGCAGCGGCAGACAGGGGGGCAATTCACCCCTCCACTTT
d_gene: TRBD1
v_gene: TRBV9
j_gene: TRBJ1-6
abundance: many

CDR3aa: CASSSGGLGEKLFF
CDR3nt: TGTGCCAGCAGCTCCGGCGGCCTTGGGGAAAAACTGTTTTTT
d_gene: NA
v_gene: TRBV7-6
j_gene: TRBJ1-4
abundance: many

CDR3aa: CATSARPTIQETQYF
CDR3nt: TGTGCCACCAGTGCGCGACCCACTATCCAAGAGACCCAGTACTTC
d_gene: NA
v_gene: TRBV15
j_gene: TRBJ2-5
abundance: NA

CDR3aa: CASTLDGTRYAEQYF
CDR3nt: TGTGCCAGCACCTTAGACGGGACGCGATATGCCGAGCAGTACTTC
d_gene: NA
v_gene: TRBV25-1
j_gene: TRBJ2-7
abundance: NA

CDR3aa: CASMLQGTQETQYF
CDR3nt: TGTGCCAGCATGCTACAGGGCACCCAAGAGACCCAGTACTTC
d_gene: NA
v_gene: TRBV12-3/TRBV12-4
j_gene: TRBJ2-5
abundance: NA

CDR3aa: CAISSAGGTGFPGELFF
CDR3nt: TGTGCCATCAGTTCGGCAGGGGGCACGGGGTTTCCCGGGGAGCTGTTTTTT
d_gene: TRBD1
v_gene: TRBV10-3
j_gene: TRBJ2-2
abundance: NA

CDR3aa: CASSTGKGDNQPQHF
CDR3nt: TGTGCCAGCAGCACGGGGAAGGGGGACAATCAGCCCCAGCATTTT
d_gene: NA
v_gene: TRBV14
j_gene: TRBJ1-5
abundance: many